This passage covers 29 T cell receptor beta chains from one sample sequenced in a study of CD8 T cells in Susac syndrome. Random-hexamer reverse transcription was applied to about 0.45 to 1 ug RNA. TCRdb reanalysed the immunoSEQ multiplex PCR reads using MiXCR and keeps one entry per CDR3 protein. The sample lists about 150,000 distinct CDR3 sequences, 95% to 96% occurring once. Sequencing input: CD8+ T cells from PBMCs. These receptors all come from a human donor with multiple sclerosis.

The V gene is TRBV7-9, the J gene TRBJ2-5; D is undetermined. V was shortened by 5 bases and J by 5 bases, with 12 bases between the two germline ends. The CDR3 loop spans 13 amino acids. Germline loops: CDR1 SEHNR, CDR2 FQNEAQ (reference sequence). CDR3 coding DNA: TGTGCCAGCAGCCCTCGGCTGTGGGAGACCCAGTACTTC. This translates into CASSPRLWETQYF. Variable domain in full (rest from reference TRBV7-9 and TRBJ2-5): DTGVSQNPRHKITKRGQNVTFRCDPISEHNRLYWYRQTLGQGPEFLTYFQNEAQLEKSRLLSDRFSAERPKGSFSTLEIQRTEQGDSAMYLCASSPRLWETQYFGPGTRLLVL.

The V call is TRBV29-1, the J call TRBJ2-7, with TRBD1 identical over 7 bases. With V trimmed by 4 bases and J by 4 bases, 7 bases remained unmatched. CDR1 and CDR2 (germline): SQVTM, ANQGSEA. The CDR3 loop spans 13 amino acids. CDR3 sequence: CSVVGGSSYEQYF. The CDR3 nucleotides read TGCAGCGTTGTAGGGGGCTCTTCGTACGAGCAGTACTTC.

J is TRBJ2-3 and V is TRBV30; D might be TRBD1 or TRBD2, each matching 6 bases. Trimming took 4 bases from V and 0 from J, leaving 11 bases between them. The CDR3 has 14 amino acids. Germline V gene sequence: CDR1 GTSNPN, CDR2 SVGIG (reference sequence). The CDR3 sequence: CAWNKGGSTDTQYF. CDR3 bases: TGTGCCTGGAACAAGGGGGGCAGCACAGATACGCAGTATTTT.

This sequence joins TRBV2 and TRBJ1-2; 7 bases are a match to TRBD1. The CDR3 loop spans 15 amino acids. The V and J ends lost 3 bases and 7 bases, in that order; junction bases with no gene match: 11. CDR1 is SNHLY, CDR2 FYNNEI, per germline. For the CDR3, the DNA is TGTGCCAGCAGTGATTCGACAGGGAGCAGAACTGGCTACACCTTC. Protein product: CASSDSTGSRTGYTF.

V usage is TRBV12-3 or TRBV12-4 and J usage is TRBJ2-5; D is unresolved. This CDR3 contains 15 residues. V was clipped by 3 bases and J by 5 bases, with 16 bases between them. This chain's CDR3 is CASSFGWPERETQYF. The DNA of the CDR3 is TGTGCCAGCAGTTTTGGCTGGCCCGAGAGGGAGACCCAGTACTTC.

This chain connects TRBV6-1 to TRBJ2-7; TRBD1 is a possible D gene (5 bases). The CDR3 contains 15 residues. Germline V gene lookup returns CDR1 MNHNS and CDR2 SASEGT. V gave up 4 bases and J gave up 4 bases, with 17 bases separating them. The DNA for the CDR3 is TGTGCCAGCAGTGTGATCCAGGGTTTGGTTTACGAGCAGTACTTC. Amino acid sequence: CASSVIQGLVYEQYF.

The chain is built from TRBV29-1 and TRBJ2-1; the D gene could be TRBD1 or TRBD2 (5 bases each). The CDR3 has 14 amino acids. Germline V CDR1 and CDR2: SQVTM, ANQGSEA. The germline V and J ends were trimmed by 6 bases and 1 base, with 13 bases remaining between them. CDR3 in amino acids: CSVTGTISYNEQFF. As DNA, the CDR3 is TGCAGCGTGACGGGGACGATATCCTACAATGAGCAGTTCTTC.

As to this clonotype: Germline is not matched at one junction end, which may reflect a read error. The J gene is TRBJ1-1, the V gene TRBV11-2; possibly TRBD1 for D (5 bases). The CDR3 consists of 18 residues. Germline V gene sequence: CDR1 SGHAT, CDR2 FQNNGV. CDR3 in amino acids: CASSLGVQGRGPNTEAFF. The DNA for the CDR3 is TGTGCCAGCAGTTTAGGAGTTCAGGGTAGGGGCCCGAACACTGAAGCTTTCTTT.

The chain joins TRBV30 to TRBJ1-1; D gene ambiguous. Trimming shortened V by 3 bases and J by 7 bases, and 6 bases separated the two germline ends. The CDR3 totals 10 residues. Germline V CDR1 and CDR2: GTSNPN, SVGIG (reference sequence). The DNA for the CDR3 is TGTGCCTGGAGCCCCTATGAAGCTTTCTTT. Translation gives CAWSPYEAFF.

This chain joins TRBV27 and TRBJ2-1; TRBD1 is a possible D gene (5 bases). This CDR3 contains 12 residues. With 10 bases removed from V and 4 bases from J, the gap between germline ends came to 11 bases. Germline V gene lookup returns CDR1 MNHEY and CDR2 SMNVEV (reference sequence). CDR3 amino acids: CATNDRYNEQFF. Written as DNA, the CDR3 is TGTGCCACGAACGACAGATACAATGAGCAGTTCTTC.

Written as DNA, the CDR3 is TGTGCCAGCAGCTTATCGTGGGGGGGCGGTGCGAAAAACATTCAGTACTTC. As protein: CASSLSWGGGAKNIQYF. The J gene is TRBJ2-4, the V gene TRBV7-2; TRBD2 might be the D (7 bases). CDR1 is SGHTA, CDR2 FQGNSA, per germline. V was cut by 2 bases and J by 4 bases, with 18 bases left in between. CDR3 length: 17 amino acids.

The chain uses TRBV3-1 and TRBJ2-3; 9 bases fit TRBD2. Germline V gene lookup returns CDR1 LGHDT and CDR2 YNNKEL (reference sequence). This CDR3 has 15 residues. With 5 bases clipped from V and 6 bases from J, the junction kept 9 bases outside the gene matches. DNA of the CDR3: TGTGCCAGCAGCTACGGGACTAGCTCCCTGGATACGCAGTATTTT. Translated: CASSYGTSSLDTQYF.

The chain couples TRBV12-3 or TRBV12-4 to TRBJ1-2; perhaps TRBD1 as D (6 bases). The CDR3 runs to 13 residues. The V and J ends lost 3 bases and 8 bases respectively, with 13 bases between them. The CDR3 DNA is TGTGCCAGCAGTTTTGAACAGGGAGAAGGCTACACCTTC. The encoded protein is CASSFEQGEGYTF.

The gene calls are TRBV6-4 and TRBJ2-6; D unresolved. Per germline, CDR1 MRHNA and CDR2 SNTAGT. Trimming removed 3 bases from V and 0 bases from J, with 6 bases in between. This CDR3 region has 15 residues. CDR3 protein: CASSEDNSGANVLTF. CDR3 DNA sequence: TGTGCCAGCAGTGAAGACAACTCTGGGGCCAACGTCCTGACTTTC.

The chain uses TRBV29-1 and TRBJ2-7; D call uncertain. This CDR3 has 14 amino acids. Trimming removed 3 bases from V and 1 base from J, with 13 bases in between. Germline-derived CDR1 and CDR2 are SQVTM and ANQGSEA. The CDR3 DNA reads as TGCAGCGTTGAGGGCTCAACATTTTCCTACGAGCAGTACGTC. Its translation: CSVEGSTFSYEQYV.

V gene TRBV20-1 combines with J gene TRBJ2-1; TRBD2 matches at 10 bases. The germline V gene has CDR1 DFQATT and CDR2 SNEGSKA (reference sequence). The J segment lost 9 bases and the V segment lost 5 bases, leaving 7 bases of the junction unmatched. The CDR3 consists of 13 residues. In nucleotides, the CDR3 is TGCAGTGCTCGACATCTAGCGGGGGCTGAGCAGTTCTTC. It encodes CSARHLAGAEQFF.

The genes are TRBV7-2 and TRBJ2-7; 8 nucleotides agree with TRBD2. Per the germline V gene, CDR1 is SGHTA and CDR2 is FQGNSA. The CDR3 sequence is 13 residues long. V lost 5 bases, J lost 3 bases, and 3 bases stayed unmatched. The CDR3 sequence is CASSPSGGYEQYF. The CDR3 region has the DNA TGTGCCAGCAGCCCCAGCGGGGGCTACGAGCAGTACTTC.

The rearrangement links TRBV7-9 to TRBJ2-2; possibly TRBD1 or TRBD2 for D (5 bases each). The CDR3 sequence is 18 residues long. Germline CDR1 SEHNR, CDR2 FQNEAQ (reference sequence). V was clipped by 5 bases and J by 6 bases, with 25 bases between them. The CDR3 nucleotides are TGTGCCAGCAGCCATATACCCCCGGGGCACGGCTTCGCCGGGGAGCTGTTTTTT. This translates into CASSHIPPGHGFAGELFF.

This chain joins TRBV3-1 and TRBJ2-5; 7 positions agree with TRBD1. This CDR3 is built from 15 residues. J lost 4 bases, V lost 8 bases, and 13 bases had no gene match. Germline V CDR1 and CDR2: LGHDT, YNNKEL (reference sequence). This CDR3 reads CASLPYEGAGETQYF. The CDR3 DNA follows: TGTGCCAGCCTCCCGTACGAGGGGGCAGGAGAGACCCAGTACTTC.

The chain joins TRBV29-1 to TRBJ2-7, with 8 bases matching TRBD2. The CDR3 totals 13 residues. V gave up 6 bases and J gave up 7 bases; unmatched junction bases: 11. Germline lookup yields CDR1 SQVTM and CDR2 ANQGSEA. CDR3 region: CSVSTGGWKEQYF. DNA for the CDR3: TGCAGCGTGTCGACGGGGGGGTGGAAGGAGCAGTACTTC.

CDR3 DNA: TGTGCCAGCAGTCCCGCCAGGCCTCAAGAGACCCAGTACTTC. Protein product: CASSPARPQETQYF. This rearrangement joins TRBV12-3 or TRBV12-4 to TRBJ2-5; D uncertain. V was cut by 5 bases and J by 2 bases, with 12 bases left in between. The CDR3 contains 14 residues.

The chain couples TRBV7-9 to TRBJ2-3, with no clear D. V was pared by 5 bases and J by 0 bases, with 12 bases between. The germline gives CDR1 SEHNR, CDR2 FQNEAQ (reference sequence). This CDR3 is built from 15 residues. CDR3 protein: CASSTSRASTDTQYF. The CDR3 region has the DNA TGTGCCAGCAGCACGAGCCGAGCTAGCACAGATACGCAGTATTTT.

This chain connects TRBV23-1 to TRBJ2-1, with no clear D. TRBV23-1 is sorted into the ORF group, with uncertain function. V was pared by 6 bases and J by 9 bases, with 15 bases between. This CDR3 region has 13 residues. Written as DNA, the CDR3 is TGCGCCAGCAGCGCGTTTGTGGGCTGTGAGCAGTTCTTC. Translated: CASSAFVGCEQFF.

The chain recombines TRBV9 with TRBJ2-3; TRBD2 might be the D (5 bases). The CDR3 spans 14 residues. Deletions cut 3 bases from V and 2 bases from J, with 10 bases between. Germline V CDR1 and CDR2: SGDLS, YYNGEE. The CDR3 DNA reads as TGTGCCAGCAGCGATGAGCGGTACACAGATACGCAGTATTTT. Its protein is CASSDERYTDTQYF.

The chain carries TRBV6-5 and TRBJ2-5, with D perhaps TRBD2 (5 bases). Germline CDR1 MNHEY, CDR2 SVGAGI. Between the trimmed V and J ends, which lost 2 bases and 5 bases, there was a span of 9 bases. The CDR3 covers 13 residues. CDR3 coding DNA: TGTGCCAGCAGTTACGGGAGTCTGGAGACCCAGTACTTC. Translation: CASSYGSLETQYF.

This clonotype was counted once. In DNA, the CDR3 is TGTGCCAGCAGCCCAACCCCTGGGGCCAACGTCCTGACTTTC. Its translation: CASSPTPGANVLTF. The chain combines TRBV7-6 with TRBJ2-6, with no clear D. This CDR3 spans 14 amino acids. Germline CDR1 reads SGHVS; CDR2 reads FNYEAQ. Trimming removed 5 bases from V and 2 bases from J, with 7 bases in between.

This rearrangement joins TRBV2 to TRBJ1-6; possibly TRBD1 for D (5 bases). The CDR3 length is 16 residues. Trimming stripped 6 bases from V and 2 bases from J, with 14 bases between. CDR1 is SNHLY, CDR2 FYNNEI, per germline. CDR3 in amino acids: CASSLVGGAYNSPLHF. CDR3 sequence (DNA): TGTGCCAGCAGCCTAGTGGGAGGGGCCTATAATTCACCCCTCCACTTT.

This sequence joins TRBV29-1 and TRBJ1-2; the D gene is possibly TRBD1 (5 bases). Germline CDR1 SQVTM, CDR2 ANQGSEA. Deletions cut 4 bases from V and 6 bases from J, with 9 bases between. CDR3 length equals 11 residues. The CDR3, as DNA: TGCAGCGTTGCGGAAGGGGATGGCTACACCTTC. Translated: CSVAEGDGYTF.

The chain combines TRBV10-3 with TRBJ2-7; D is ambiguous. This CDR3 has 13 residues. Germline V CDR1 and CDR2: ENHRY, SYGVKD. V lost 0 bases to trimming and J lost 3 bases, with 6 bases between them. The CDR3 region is CAISESADYEQYF. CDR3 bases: TGTGCCATCAGTGAGTCCGCAGACTACGAGCAGTACTTC.